The 29 T cell receptor beta chains below were found in one sample sequenced in a study of blood T cell repertoires in COVID-19. The table came from immunoSEQ multiplex PCR; TCRdb's copy has only in-frame clones and leaves some out. Of about 200,000 clones in the sample, approximately 86% are singletons; the top ten hold about 4.1%. Material for sequencing was PBMCs or T cells enriched from blood (not recorded which). The source of these receptors is a woman aged 40 to 55 with acute COVID-19.

V gene TRBV28 combines with J gene TRBJ2-1; weak D call: TRBD1 (6 bases). Looked up from germline, CDR1 is MDHEN and CDR2 is SYDVKM. With 5 bases removed from V and 4 bases from J, the gap between germline ends came to 18 bases. The CDR3 extends over 16 amino acids. The CDR3 DNA reads TGTGCCAGCAGTCCTACCGTGGGGGCGACATACAATGAGCAGTTCTTC. It yields the protein CASSPTVGATYNEQFF.

The rearrangement uses TRBV7-2 and TRBJ2-2; no clear D gene. This CDR3 is 14 amino acids long. Germline V gene sequence: CDR1 SGHTA, CDR2 FQGNSA. Trimming shortened V by 1 base and J by 4 bases, and 7 bases separated the two germline ends. The CDR3 sequence is CASSLVMATGELFF. The CDR3 DNA follows: TGTGCCAGCAGCTTAGTCATGGCCACCGGGGAGCTGTTTTTT.

The chain employs TRBV14 and TRBJ1-6, with D tentatively TRBD1 (6 bases). Germline assignment: CDR1 SGHDN and CDR2 FVKESK. V lost 4 bases to trimming and J lost 0 bases, with 7 bases between them. The CDR3 has 15 amino acids. CDR3 in DNA: TGTGCCAGCAGCCTGGACAGCTCCTATAATTCACCCCTCCACTTT. This encodes CASSLDSSYNSPLHF.

DNA of the CDR3: TGTGCCAGCAGTAAACCTCTGAAGCACGAGCAGTACTTC. It codes for CASSKPLKHEQYF. This chain links TRBV6-5 with TRBJ2-7; no reliable D call. This CDR3 contains 13 residues. CDR1 is MNHEY, CDR2 SVGAGI, per germline. V was pared by 5 bases and J by 5 bases, with 13 bases between.

This clone came up a few times. The V gene is TRBV6-4, the J gene TRBJ2-3, with D possibly TRBD2 on 5 matching bases. CDR1 is MRHNA and CDR2 is SNTAGT in the germline V gene. V dropped 3 bases and J dropped 1 base, with 8 bases sitting between them. The CDR3 totals 14 residues. The CDR3 loop is CASSENGGTDTQYF. In DNA form, the CDR3 reads TGTGCCAGCAGTGAGAACGGGGGCACAGATACGCAGTATTTT.

This chain links TRBV27 with TRBJ2-6, with no clear D. V was shortened by 1 base and J by 3 bases, with 7 bases between the two germline ends. The V gene's germline CDR1 is MNHEY and CDR2 SMNVEV (reference sequence). The CDR3 loop spans 15 amino acids. CDR3 region: CASSLYQDGANVLTF. In DNA, the CDR3 is TGTGCCAGCAGTTTATACCAGGATGGGGCCAACGTCCTGACTTTC. Full variable domain (outside the CDR3, taken from reference TRBV27 and TRBJ2-6): EAQVTQNPRYLITVTGKKLTVTCSQNMNHEYMSWYRQDPGLGLRQIYYSMNVEVTDKGDVPEGYKVSRKEKRNFPLILESPSPNQTSLYFCASSLYQDGANVLTFGAGSRLTVL.

The chain couples TRBV30 to TRBJ2-1, with D perhaps TRBD2 (7 bases). From germline, CDR1 is GTSNPN and CDR2 SVGIG (reference sequence). V dropped 4 bases and J dropped 10 bases, with 17 bases sitting between them. The CDR3 totals 13 residues. This chain's CDR3 is CAWNRIGGQEQFF. The CDR3, as DNA: TGTGCCTGGAATCGGATCGGGGGGCAAGAGCAGTTCTTC.

The chain employs TRBV5-1 and TRBJ1-1, with a possible D match to TRBD1 (5 bases). Germline CDR1 reads SGHRS; CDR2 reads YFSETQ. The CDR3 totals 13 residues. Trimming removed 4 bases at V and 8 bases at J, with 15 bases between. The chain's CDR3 is CASSKGGTMEAFF. The CDR3 DNA reads as TGCGCCAGCAGCAAGGGCGGGACCATGGAAGCTTTCTTT.

The rearrangement links TRBV10-2 to TRBJ1-1; D is unclear. This CDR3 is 16 amino acids long. Trimming removed 0 bases from V and 6 bases from J, with 17 bases in between. CDR1 is WSHSY, CDR2 SAAADI, per germline. CDR3 loop: CASSESIPGKIPEAFF. CDR3 bases: TGCGCCAGCAGTGAGTCAATCCCCGGGAAAATCCCTGAAGCTTTCTTT.

The J gene is TRBJ1-5, the V gene TRBV28, with D tentatively TRBD1 (5 bases). Trimming stripped 4 bases from V and 7 bases from J, with 14 bases between. The CDR3 loop spans 14 amino acids. CDR1 is MDHEN and CDR2 is SYDVKM in the germline V gene. The CDR3 loop is CASSSQASGQPQHF. In DNA form, the CDR3 reads TGTGCCAGCAGTTCACAGGCGTCCGGGCAGCCCCAGCATTTT.

The chain uses TRBV14 and TRBJ2-5, with unresolved D. Germline V gene lookup returns CDR1 SGHDN and CDR2 FVKESK. Trimming removed 2 bases from V and 1 base from J, with 8 bases in between. The CDR3 sequence is 14 residues long. CDR3 nucleotide sequence: TGTGCCAGCAGCCAACGTGTGTCCCAAGAGACCCAGTACTTC. This gives the protein CASSQRVSQETQYF.

The V gene is TRBV5-5, the J gene TRBJ2-1; 12 bases fit TRBD2. This CDR3 region has 16 residues. Per germline, CDR1 SGHKS and CDR2 YYEKEE (reference sequence). J was trimmed by 4 bases and V by 2 bases; bases with no gene match: 4. CDR3 loop: CASSFLGLAGYNEQFF. The DNA of the CDR3 is TGTGCCAGCAGCTTTCTTGGACTAGCGGGATACAATGAGCAGTTCTTC. Based on the CDR3 plus reference TRBV5-5 and TRBJ2-1, the full variable domain is DAGVTQSPTHLIKTRGQQVTLRCSPISGHKSVSWYQQVLGQGPQFIFQYYEKEERGRGNFPDRFSARQFPNYSSELNVNALLLGDSALYLCASSFLGLAGYNEQFFGPGTRLTVL.

A single count supports this clone. This rearrangement joins TRBV9 to TRBJ2-3; TRBD2 might be the D (6 bases). Germline lookup yields CDR1 SGDLS and CDR2 YYNGEE. Trimming removed 3 bases from V and 2 bases from J, with 10 bases in between. The CDR3 loop spans 14 amino acids. The CDR3 loop is CASSATSYTDTQYF. CDR3 nucleotides: TGTGCCAGCAGCGCTACTAGCTACACAGATACGCAGTATTTT.

The CDR3 loop reads CASSLGREETQYF. CDR3 DNA sequence: TGTGCCAGCAGTCTCGGGAGGGAAGAGACCCAGTACTTC. This chain joins TRBV28 and TRBJ2-5; 8 bases are a match to TRBD2. The CDR3 runs 13 residues. The trim removed 5 bases at V and 3 bases at J, leaving 2 bases unmatched. Germline CDR1 and CDR2: MDHEN and SYDVKM.

This clone was observed once. The chain couples TRBV27 to TRBJ1-5; TRBD1 matches 9 bases. This CDR3 is 15 amino acids long. Looked up from germline, CDR1 is MNHEY and CDR2 is SMNVEV (reference sequence). The junction had 6 bases not matched to a gene; V was cut back by 2 bases and J by 7 bases. CDR3 nucleotide sequence: TGTGCCAGCAGTTTACAGGGACAGGGTGGCCAGCCCCAGCATTTT. Translating it yields CASSLQGQGGQPQHF.

The chain is built from TRBV29-1 and TRBJ2-3; a weak D match, TRBD2 (6 bases). CDR1 and CDR2 from the germline V gene are SQVTM and ANQGSEA. This CDR3 region has 15 residues. Trimming cost V 0 bases and J 0 bases, with 10 bases left between them. In DNA form, the CDR3 reads TGCAGCGTTGAAGAGGAGGGGTGGAGCACAGATACGCAGTATTTT. Protein product: CSVEEEGWSTDTQYF.

The chain employs TRBV3-1 (or the pseudogene TRBV3-2) and TRBJ2-1; D unclear. The CDR3 is made up of 14 amino acids. The germline gives CDR1 LGHDT, CDR2 YNNKEL (reference sequence). V was cut by 1 base and J by 4 bases, with 8 bases left in between. The CDR3 loop is CASSQVRAYNEQFF. DNA of the CDR3: TGTGCCAGCAGCCAAGTCCGAGCGTACAATGAGCAGTTCTTC.

This clone was seen only a few times. The rearrangement uses TRBV19 and TRBJ2-7; 7 nucleotides match TRBD1. CDR1 and CDR2 from the germline V gene are LNHDA and SQIVND (reference sequence). The trim removed 3 bases at V and 4 bases at J, leaving 6 bases unmatched. The CDR3 is made up of 14 amino acids. The DNA for the CDR3 is TGTGCCAGTAGTATTGGACAGGTAGCATACGAGCAGTACTTC. Amino acids: CASSIGQVAYEQYF.

The CDR3 DNA reads as TGTGCCAGCAGCTCAGGCGAGCGGGGTTACAATGAGCAGTTCTTC. This gives the protein CASSSGERGYNEQFF. The V call is TRBV7-3, the J call TRBJ2-1, with TRBD2 identical over 7 bases. This CDR3 region has 15 residues. With 4 bases clipped from V and 4 bases from J, the junction kept 7 bases outside the gene matches. Germline V gene lookup returns CDR1 SGHTA and CDR2 FQGTGA.

This clone was seen more than once but under ten times. V and J are TRBV27 and TRBJ2-1; D is possibly TRBD2 (5 bases). Germline values: CDR1 MNHEY, CDR2 SMNVEV (reference sequence). The CDR3 covers 14 residues. V was shortened by 0 bases and J by 6 bases, with 9 bases between the two germline ends. CDR3 sequence: CASSLSRASNEQFF. The CDR3 nucleotides read TGTGCCAGCAGTTTATCGAGGGCCAGCAATGAGCAGTTCTTC.

The V call is TRBV28, the J call TRBJ2-7, with D possibly matching TRBD1 (6 bases). This CDR3 spans 16 amino acids. Germline CDR1 MDHEN, CDR2 SYDVKM. With 5 bases removed from V and 5 bases from J, the gap between germline ends came to 22 bases. As DNA, the CDR3 is TGTGCCAGCAGTCCCGCCACAGGGCCACTGGGCAACGAGCAGTACTTC. Its protein is CASSPATGPLGNEQYF.

This chain joins TRBV7-9 and TRBJ2-5, with TRBD1 identical over 12 bases. The CDR3 length is 16 residues. The V gene end was trimmed by 5 bases and the J gene end by 4 bases; junction bases not matched to a gene: 8. The germline V gene encodes CDR1 SEHNR and CDR2 FQNEAQ (reference sequence). CDR3 residues: CASSRAGQGAGETQYF. As DNA, the CDR3 is TGTGCCAGCAGCCGAGCGGGACAGGGGGCGGGAGAGACCCAGTACTTC.

V usage is TRBV29-1 and J usage is TRBJ2-7, with D tentatively TRBD1 (6 bases). CDR1 and CDR2 from the germline V gene are SQVTM and ANQGSEA. The CDR3 runs 11 residues. V lost 5 bases, J lost 4 bases, and 9 bases lay in between. CDR3 residues: CSVSQGYEQYF. DNA for the CDR3: TGCAGCGTTTCTCAGGGGTACGAGCAGTACTTC.

The chain uses TRBV4-1 and TRBJ2-7; 11 bases line up with TRBD2. J lost 3 bases, V lost 3 bases, and 4 bases had no gene match. CDR3 length equals 15 residues. Germline CDR1 MGHRA, CDR2 YSYEKL. The CDR3 coding sequence is TGCGCCAGCAGCCATACTAGCGGGAGCGTCTACGAGCAGTACTTC. Protein sequence: CASSHTSGSVYEQYF.

This clone was seen only once. The same CDR3 also results from other DNA sequences found in this sample. The chain couples TRBV7-9 to TRBJ1-1; a possible D gene is TRBD1 (6 bases). V lost 3 bases to trimming and J lost 1 base, with 15 bases between them. CDR1 is SEHNR and CDR2 is FQNEAQ in the germline V gene (reference sequence). The CDR3 contains 16 residues. The DNA of the CDR3 is TGTGCCAGCAGCTTGGGGCAGGGGAGAGGGAACACTGAAGCTTTCTTT. Encoded protein: CASSLGQGRGNTEAFF.

The V gene is TRBV3-1 (or the pseudogene TRBV3-2), the J gene TRBJ1-2, with a possible D match to TRBD1 (5 bases). Germline values: CDR1 LGHDT, CDR2 YNNKEL (reference sequence). The CDR3 has 12 residues. V lost 4 bases, J lost 6 bases, and 9 bases lay in between. Here the CDR3 reads CASSLSRDGYTF. DNA for the CDR3: TGTGCCAGCAGCCTCTCCAGGGATGGCTACACCTTC.

The chain links TRBV11-3 to TRBJ2-5; a possible D gene is TRBD2 (5 bases). V was shortened by 3 bases and J by 4 bases, with 9 bases between the two germline ends. The CDR3 contains 13 residues. CDR1 and CDR2 from the germline V gene are SGHNT and YENEEA. CDR3 in amino acids: CASSFQAGETQYF. The CDR3 DNA reads TGTGCCAGCAGCTTTCAGGCGGGAGAGACCCAGTACTTC.

The chain recombines TRBV5-1 with TRBJ2-1; TRBD2 matches at 12 bases. The V gene's germline CDR1 is SGHRS and CDR2 YFSETQ. Germline trimming cut 3 bases from V and 8 bases from J; bases unmatched to any gene: 12. The CDR3 covers 17 residues. The CDR3 DNA is TGCGCCAGCAGCTCCATCCTAAGGACTAGCGGGACGGATGAGCAGTTCTTC. Its translation: CASSSILRTSGTDEQFF.

This clone came up a few times. The chain recombines TRBV9 with TRBJ2-1, with 12 bases identical to TRBD2. CDR3 length equals 15 residues. V dropped 4 bases and J dropped 7; count of bases not matched to a gene: 6. CDR1 and CDR2 (germline): SGDLS, YYNGEE. CDR3 nucleotides: TGTGCCAGCAGCCCGACTAGCGGGAGTTGGAATGAGCAGTTCTTC. This encodes CASSPTSGSWNEQFF.